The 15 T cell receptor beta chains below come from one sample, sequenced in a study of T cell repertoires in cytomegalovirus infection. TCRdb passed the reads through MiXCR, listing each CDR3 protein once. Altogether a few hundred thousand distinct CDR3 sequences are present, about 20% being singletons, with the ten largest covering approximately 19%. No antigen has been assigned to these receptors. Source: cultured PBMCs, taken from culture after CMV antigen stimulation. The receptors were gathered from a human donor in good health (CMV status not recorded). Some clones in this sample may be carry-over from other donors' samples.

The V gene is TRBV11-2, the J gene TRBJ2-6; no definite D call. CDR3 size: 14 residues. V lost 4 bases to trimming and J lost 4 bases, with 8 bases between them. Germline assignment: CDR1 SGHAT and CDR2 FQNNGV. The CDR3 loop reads CASSSISGANVLTF. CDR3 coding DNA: TGTGCCAGCAGCTCAATCTCCGGGGCCAACGTCCTGACTTTC.

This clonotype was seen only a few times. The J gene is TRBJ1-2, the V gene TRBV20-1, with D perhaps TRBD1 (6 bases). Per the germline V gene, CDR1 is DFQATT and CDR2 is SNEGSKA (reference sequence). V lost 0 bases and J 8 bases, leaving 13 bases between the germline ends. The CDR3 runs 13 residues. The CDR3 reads CSAREQGVMGYTF. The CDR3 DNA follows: TGCAGTGCTAGAGAACAGGGAGTCATGGGCTACACCTTC.

The CDR3 DNA is TGTGCCAGCAGCAGAGAGGACAGTTTCTATGGCTACACCTTC. Its protein product is CASSREDSFYGYTF. V gene TRBV5-5 combines with J gene TRBJ1-2; TRBD1 might be the D (6 bases). Looked up from germline, CDR1 is SGHKS and CDR2 is YYEKEE (reference sequence). Trimming removed 4 bases at V and 4 bases at J, with 14 bases between. This CDR3 is built from 14 residues.

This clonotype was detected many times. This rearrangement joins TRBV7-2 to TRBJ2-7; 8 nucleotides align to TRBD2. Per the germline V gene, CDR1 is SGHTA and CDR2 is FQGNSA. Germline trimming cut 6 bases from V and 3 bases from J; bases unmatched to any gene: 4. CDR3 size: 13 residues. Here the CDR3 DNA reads TGTGCCAGCAGTACCACTAGCGGCTACGAGCAGTACTTC. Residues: CASSTTSGYEQYF.

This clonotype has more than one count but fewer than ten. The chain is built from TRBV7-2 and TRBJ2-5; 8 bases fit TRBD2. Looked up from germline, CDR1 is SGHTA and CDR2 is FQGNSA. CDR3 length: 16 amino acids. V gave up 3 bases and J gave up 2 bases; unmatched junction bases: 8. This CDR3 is CASSFMAGGTQETQYF. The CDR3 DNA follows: TGTGCCAGCAGCTTCATGGCGGGAGGTACACAAGAGACCCAGTACTTC.

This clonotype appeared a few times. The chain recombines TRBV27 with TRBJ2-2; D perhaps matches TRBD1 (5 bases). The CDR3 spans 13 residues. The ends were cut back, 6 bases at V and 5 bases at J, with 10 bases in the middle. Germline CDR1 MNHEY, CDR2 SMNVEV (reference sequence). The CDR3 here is CASSLRVTGELFF. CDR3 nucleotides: TGTGCCAGCAGCCTCAGGGTTACCGGGGAGCTGTTTTTT.

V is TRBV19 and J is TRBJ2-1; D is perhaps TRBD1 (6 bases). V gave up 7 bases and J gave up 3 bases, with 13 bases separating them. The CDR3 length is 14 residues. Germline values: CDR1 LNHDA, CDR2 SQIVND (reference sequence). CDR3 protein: CASNQGSSYNEQFF. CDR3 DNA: TGTGCCAGTAACCAGGGGAGTAGCTACAATGAGCAGTTCTTC.

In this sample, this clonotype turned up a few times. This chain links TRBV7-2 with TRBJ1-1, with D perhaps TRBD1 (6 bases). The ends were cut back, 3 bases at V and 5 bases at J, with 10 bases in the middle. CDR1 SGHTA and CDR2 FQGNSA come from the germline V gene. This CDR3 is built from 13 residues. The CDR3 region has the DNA TGTGCCAGCAGCTTCACCCAGGGGACTGAAGCTTTCTTT. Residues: CASSFTQGTEAFF.

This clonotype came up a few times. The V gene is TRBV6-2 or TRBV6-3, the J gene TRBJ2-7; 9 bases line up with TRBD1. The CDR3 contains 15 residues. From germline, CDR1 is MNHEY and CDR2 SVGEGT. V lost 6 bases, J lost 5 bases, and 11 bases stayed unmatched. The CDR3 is CASRPPGQGLHEQYV. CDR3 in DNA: TGTGCCAGCAGACCGCCGGGACAGGGATTGCACGAGCAGTACGTC.

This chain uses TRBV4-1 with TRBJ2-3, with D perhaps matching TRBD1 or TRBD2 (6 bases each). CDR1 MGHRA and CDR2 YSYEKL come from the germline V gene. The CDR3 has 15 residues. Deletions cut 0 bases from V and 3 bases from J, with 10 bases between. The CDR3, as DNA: TGCGCCAGCAGCCAAGACCAGGGGAGGACAGATACGCAGTATTTT. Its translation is CASSQDQGRTDTQYF.

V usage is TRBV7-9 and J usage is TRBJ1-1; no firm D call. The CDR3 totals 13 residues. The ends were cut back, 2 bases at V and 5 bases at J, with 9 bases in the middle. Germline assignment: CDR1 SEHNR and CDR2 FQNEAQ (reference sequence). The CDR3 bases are TGTGCCAGCAGCTTACACGGGCCTACTGAAGCTTTCTTT. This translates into CASSLHGPTEAFF.

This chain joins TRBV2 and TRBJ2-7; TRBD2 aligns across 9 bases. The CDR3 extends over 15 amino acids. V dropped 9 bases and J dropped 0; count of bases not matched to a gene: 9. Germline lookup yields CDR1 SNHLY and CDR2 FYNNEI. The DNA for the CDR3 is TGTGCCAGTGAGGAGGCGGGGGGGAGCTCCTACGAGCAGTACTTC. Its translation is CASEEAGGSSYEQYF.

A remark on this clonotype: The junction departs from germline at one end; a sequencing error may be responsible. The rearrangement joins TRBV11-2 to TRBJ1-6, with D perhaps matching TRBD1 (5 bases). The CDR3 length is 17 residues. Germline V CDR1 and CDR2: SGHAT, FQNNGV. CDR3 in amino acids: CASSSNYGTEQNSPHHF. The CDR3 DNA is TGTGCCAGCAGCTCCAACTACGGGACCGAACAGAATTCACCCCACCACTTT. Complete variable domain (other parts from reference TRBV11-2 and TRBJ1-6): EAGVAQSPRYKIIEKRQSVAFWCNPISGHATLYWYQQILGQGPKLLIQFQNNGVVDDSQLPKDRFSAERLKGVDSTLKIQPAKLEDSAVYLCASSSNYGTEQNSPHHFGNGTRLTVT.

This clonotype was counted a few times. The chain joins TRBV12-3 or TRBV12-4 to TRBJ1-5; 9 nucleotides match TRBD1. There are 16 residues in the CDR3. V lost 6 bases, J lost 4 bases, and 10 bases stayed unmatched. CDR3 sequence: CASRPGGQGRNQPQHF. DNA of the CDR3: TGTGCCAGCAGGCCCGGGGGACAGGGTAGGAATCAGCCCCAGCATTTT.

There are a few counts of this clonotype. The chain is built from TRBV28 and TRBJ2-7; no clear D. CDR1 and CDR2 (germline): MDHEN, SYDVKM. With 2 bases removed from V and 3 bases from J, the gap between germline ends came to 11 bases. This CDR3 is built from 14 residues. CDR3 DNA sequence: TGTGCCAGCAGTTTAAGCCCGACATTCTACGAGCAGTACTTC. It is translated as CASSLSPTFYEQYF.